This is a list of T cell receptor beta chains from one sample in a study of blood T cell repertoires in COVID-19. Clones were sequenced by immunoSEQ multiplex PCR, and TCRdb holds only the in-frame ones, with some missing. This table has 150,000 to 200,000 clones, 87% appearing once. What was sequenced was peripheral blood. The receptors originated from a human donor in a cohort sampled during active COVID-19. CDR3s include the opening cysteine and the closing phenylalanine or tryptophan.

j_call	v_call	cdr3_length	cdr3_aa
TRBJ2-3	TRBV19	15	CASSMDSGSSDTQYF
TRBJ2-1	TRBV15	14	CATSRDWGHDEQFF
TRBJ2-1	TRBV11-3	13	CASSLERWGPQFF
TRBJ1-1	TRBV11-3	14	CASSSRRTGGRAFF
TRBJ2-7	TRBV10-3	14	CASGGRGKSYEQYF
TRBJ1-2	TRBV2	14	CASSYKTGSKGYTF
TRBJ2-7	TRBV5-1	13	CASSLSRAHEQYF
TRBJ1-5	TRBV19	14	CATTAGRALQPQHF
TRBJ2-1	TRBV19	19	CASSIRLAGGPRDVNEQFF
TRBJ2-7	TRBV18	15	CASSPGQIGSYEQYF
TRBJ2-5	TRBV7-3	13	CASSRTSGGALYF
TRBJ2-7	TRBV29-1	14	CSEGLAGGAYEQYF
TRBJ2-7	TRBV10-3	15	CAIRDQTSGVYEQYF
TRBJ1-1	TRBV6-5	13	CASSRTRDAEAFF
TRBJ1-2	TRBV6-1	14	CASSEGTPNYGYTF
TRBJ2-3	TRBV5-1	17	CASSLSGNRAPTDTQYF
TRBJ1-2	TRBV19	15	CASSGDRGQNYGYTF
TRBJ1-6	TRBV28	15	CASSVPGQGGSPLHF
TRBJ1-6	TRBV27	15	CASSTQGRNNSPLHF
TRBJ2-3	TRBV27	15	CASSLQGGRADTQYF
TRBJ1-4	TRBV28	14	CASSLQGSIGKLFF